The 4 T cell receptor beta chains below were found in one sample sequenced in a study of cytomegalovirus exposure and HLA in healthy donors. A multiplex PCR was run with 60 Vbeta primers and 13 Jbeta primers. TCRdb's copy holds only in-frame clones and misses some; the assay was immunoSEQ multiplex PCR. The top ten hold about 1.5% of the sample, which has 130,000 or so clones, approximately 84% seen once. Sequenced: PBMCs. The receptors were gathered from a woman younger than 35 in good health and CMV-seronegative.

J is TRBJ1-5 and V is TRBV19; TRBD1 matches at 7 bases. The CDR3 covers 14 residues. Germline lookup yields CDR1 LNHDA and CDR2 SQIVND (reference sequence). The J segment lost 5 bases and the V segment lost 6 bases, leaving 7 bases of the junction unmatched. CDR3 DNA: TGTGCCAGTAGGTATGGGACAGCTCATCAGCCCCAGCATTTT. Its translation: CASRYGTAHQPQHF.

This clone occurred a few times. This chain joins TRBV5-1 and TRBJ2-1, with 7 nucleotides matching TRBD2. Trimming took 0 bases from V and 0 from J; bases not matched to a gene: 3. Germline V gene sequence: CDR1 SGHRS, CDR2 YFSETQ. The CDR3 is made up of 16 amino acids. CDR3 in amino acids: CASSLAAGSSYNEQFF. The CDR3 DNA reads as TGCGCCAGCAGCTTGGCAGCGGGGAGCTCCTACAATGAGCAGTTCTTC.

The chain combines TRBV30 with TRBJ2-6; the D gene is possibly TRBD2 (5 bases). V was shortened by 7 bases and J by 2 bases, with 15 bases between the two germline ends. Per germline, CDR1 GTSNPN and CDR2 SVGIG (reference sequence). This CDR3 spans 15 amino acids. CDR3 nucleotide sequence: TGTGCCTCCTTTCGAGGGTCGCCTGGGGCCAACGTCCTGACTTTC. This codes for CASFRGSPGANVLTF.

The chain uses TRBV19 and TRBJ1-1; tentatively, D is TRBD1 (5 bases). V lost 11 bases and J lost 3, with 16 bases in between. Germline V lookup: CDR1 LNHDA, CDR2 SQIVND (reference sequence). The CDR3 is 13 residues long. The CDR3 protein is CAATRGGYTEAFF. The CDR3 coding sequence is TGTGCCGCGACGCGCGGGGGTTACACTGAAGCTTTCTTT.